These 15 T cell receptor beta chains were all obtained from the same sample, sequenced in a study of blood T cell repertoires in COVID-19. Measured with immunoSEQ multiplex PCR; TCRdb has only the in-frame clones, and not every one. The table lists about 410,000 clones, roughly 90% of them singletons, with around 1.5% in the top ten. Sequencing was performed on peripheral blood. These receptors were taken from a woman aged 40 to 50 with COVID-19, enrolled during active disease.

The CDR3 region is CAISDGLAGGSNEQFF. The CDR3, as DNA: TGTGCCATCAGTGACGGACTAGCGGGAGGGTCCAATGAGCAGTTCTTC. The V gene is TRBV10-3, the J gene TRBJ2-1; 15 nucleotides agree with TRBD2. This CDR3 has 16 residues. Germline-derived CDR1 and CDR2 are ENHRY and SYGVKD. V was pared by 3 bases and J by 6 bases, with 3 bases of the junction left unmatched.

The chain links TRBV28 to TRBJ2-6, with 8 nucleotides matching TRBD1. The V gene end was trimmed by 3 bases and the J gene end by 4 bases; junction bases not matched to a gene: 8. From germline, CDR1 is MDHEN and CDR2 SYDVKM. The CDR3 loop spans 17 amino acids. The CDR3 sequence is CASSLWTGLGGANVLTF. The CDR3 nucleotides read TGTGCCAGCAGTTTGTGGACAGGGTTAGGGGGGGCCAACGTCCTGACTTTC.

The CDR3 DNA is TGTGCCACCAGCAGAGGTCCCGACGGAGGGGCGCCACCTTATAGCAATCAGCCCCAGCATTTT. It translates to CATSRGPDGGAPPYSNQPQHF. The V gene is TRBV15, the J gene TRBJ1-5; perhaps TRBD1 as D (5 bases). Trimming took 1 base from V and 0 from J, leaving 25 bases between them. Per germline, CDR1 LNHNV and CDR2 YYDKDF (reference sequence). CDR3 length: 21 residues.

This chain uses TRBV19 with TRBJ1-4, with TRBD1 identical over 7 bases. Trimming cost V 8 bases and J 5 bases; bases outside gene matches: 14. CDR1 and CDR2 (germline): LNHDA, SQIVND (reference sequence). This CDR3 has 16 residues. CDR3 residues: CASGHSTGYDNEKLFF. CDR3 sequence (DNA): TGTGCCAGTGGACACTCGACAGGGTACGACAATGAAAAACTGTTTTTT.

The gene calls are TRBV19 and TRBJ1-5; a weak D match, TRBD1 (5 bases). With 4 bases removed from V and 0 bases from J, the gap between germline ends came to 7 bases. The V gene's germline CDR1 is LNHDA and CDR2 SQIVND (reference sequence). This CDR3 has 14 residues. The CDR3 region has the DNA TGTGCCAGTAGTAGACAGAGTAGCAATCAGCCCCAGCATTTT. Protein product: CASSRQSSNQPQHF.

V gene TRBV3-1 (or the pseudogene TRBV3-2) combines with J gene TRBJ1-3, with a weak D call TRBD1 (5 bases). The germline V gene encodes CDR1 LGHDT and CDR2 YNNKEL (reference sequence). This CDR3 is 14 amino acids long. With 4 bases removed from V and 7 bases from J, the gap between germline ends came to 14 bases. As DNA, the CDR3 is TGTGCCAGCAGCCGACTTGACAGAAGGAACACCATATATTTT. This codes for CASSRLDRRNTIYF.

The rearrangement links TRBV27 to TRBJ1-6; 8 bases align to TRBD1. Germline V gives CDR1 MNHEY, CDR2 SMNVEV (reference sequence). After removal of 5 bases from V and 9 bases from J, the junction contained 9 bases not matched to a gene. The CDR3 contains 15 residues. Here the CDR3 reads CASSQIDRGGSPLHF. DNA for the CDR3: TGTGCCAGCAGTCAAATCGACAGGGGAGGTTCACCCCTCCACTTT.

The rearrangement joins TRBV10-3 to TRBJ2-2, with TRBD2 matching over 9 bases. CDR1 is ENHRY, CDR2 SYGVKD, per germline. V was clipped by 7 bases and J by 0 bases; unmatched bases: 3. This CDR3 is built from 15 residues. Written as DNA, the CDR3 is TGTGCCATCACAACTAGCGGGCCGAACACCGGGGAGCTGTTTTTT. Its translation is CAITTSGPNTGELFF.

This clone came up many times. The chain is built from TRBV19 and TRBJ2-7, with D tentatively TRBD1 (6 bases). The CDR3 length is 14 residues. V dropped 4 bases and J dropped 2 bases, with 12 bases sitting between them. Germline-derived CDR1 and CDR2 are LNHDA and SQIVND (reference sequence). The DNA for the CDR3 is TGTGCCAGTAGTAGGAGCCGGGACACCTACGAGCAGTACTTC. Residues: CASSRSRDTYEQYF.

This clone has just a few counts. V is TRBV7-8 and J is TRBJ1-3; possible D gene TRBD1, 6 bases. The V gene's germline CDR1 is SGHVS and CDR2 FQNEAQ. The CDR3 length is 18 residues. The ends were cut back, 4 bases at V and 0 bases at J, with 19 bases in the middle. Written as DNA, the CDR3 is TGTGCCAGCAGCTCTAGGGGACACTCACAGAGCTCTGGAAACACCATATATTTT. This gives the protein CASSSRGHSQSSGNTIYF.

V usage is TRBV12-3 or TRBV12-4 and J usage is TRBJ2-2, with D possibly TRBD1 on 5 matching bases. The ends were cut back, 6 bases at V and 9 bases at J, with 11 bases in the middle. The CDR3 is 12 residues long. For the CDR3, the DNA is TGTGCCAGCAGCCCTGACAGCCGGGAGCTGTTTTTT. The encoded protein is CASSPDSRELFF.

This chain uses TRBV7-9 with TRBJ1-2; D uncertain. V lost 5 bases and J 8 bases, leaving 15 bases between the germline ends. The CDR3 is made up of 13 amino acids. Germline CDR1 SEHNR, CDR2 FQNEAQ (reference sequence). The CDR3 region is CASSPSLALGYTF. The CDR3, as DNA: TGTGCCAGCAGCCCTTCACTCGCCCTAGGCTACACCTTC.

The J gene is TRBJ1-6, the V gene TRBV30; D possibly corresponds to TRBD1 (5 bases). This CDR3 has 15 amino acids. Germline CDR1 GTSNPN, CDR2 SVGIG (reference sequence). Trimming stripped 0 bases from V and 5 bases from J, with 11 bases between. The CDR3 region has the DNA TGTGCCTGGAGTGTACGGACACTTAATAATTCACCCCTCCACTTT. Its protein is CAWSVRTLNNSPLHF.

A note on this clone: The sample holds other DNA sequences that translate to the same CDR3. The rearrangement joins TRBV27 to TRBJ1-2, with TRBD1 as a possible D gene (5 bases). Trimming removed 3 bases from V and 4 bases from J, with 9 bases in between. The CDR3 totals 13 residues. Germline V CDR1 and CDR2: MNHEY, SMNVEV (reference sequence). The CDR3 protein is CASSLVQGYGYTF. CDR3 sequence (DNA): TGTGCCAGCAGTTTGGTTCAGGGCTATGGCTACACCTTC.

The chain combines TRBV25-1 with TRBJ1-1; 8 bases agree with TRBD1. Germline V gives CDR1 MGHDK, CDR2 SYGVNS. V shed 4 bases and J 6 bases; nucleotides not matched to a gene: 7. CDR3 length equals 14 residues. The CDR3 is CASSVRQGMAEAFF. The CDR3 nucleotides are TGTGCCAGCAGTGTCCGACAGGGGATGGCTGAAGCTTTCTTT.